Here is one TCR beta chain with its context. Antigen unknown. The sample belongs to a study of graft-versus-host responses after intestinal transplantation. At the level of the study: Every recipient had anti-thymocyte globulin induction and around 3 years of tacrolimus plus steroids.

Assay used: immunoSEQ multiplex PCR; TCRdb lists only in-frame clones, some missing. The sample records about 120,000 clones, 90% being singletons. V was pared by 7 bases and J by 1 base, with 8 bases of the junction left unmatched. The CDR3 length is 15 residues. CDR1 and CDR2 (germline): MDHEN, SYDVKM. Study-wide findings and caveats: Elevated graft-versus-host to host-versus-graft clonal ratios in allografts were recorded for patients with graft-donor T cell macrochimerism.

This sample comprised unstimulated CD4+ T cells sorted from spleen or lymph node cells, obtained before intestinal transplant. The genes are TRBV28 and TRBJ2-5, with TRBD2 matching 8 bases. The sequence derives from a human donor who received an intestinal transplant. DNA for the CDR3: TGTGCCAGCAACCCAGGCGGGAGGACCCAAGAGACCCAGTACTTC. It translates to CASNPGGRTQETQYF.